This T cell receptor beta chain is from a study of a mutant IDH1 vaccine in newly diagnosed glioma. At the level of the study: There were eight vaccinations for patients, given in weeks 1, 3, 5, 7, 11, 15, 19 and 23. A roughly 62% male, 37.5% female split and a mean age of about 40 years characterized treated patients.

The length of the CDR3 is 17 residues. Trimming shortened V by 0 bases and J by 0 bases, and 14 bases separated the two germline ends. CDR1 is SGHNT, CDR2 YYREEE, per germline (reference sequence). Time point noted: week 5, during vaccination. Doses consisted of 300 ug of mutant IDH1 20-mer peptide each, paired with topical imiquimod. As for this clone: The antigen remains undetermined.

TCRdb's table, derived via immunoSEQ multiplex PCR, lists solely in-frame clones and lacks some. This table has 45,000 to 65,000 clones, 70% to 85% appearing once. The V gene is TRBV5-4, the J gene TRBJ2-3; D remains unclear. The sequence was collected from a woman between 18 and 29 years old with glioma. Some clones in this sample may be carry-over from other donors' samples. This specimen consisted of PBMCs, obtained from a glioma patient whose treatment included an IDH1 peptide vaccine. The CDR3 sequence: CASSLVGSVRSTDTQYF. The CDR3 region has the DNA TGTGCCAGCAGCTTGGTGGGCTCGGTACGAAGCACAGATACGCAGTATTTT.